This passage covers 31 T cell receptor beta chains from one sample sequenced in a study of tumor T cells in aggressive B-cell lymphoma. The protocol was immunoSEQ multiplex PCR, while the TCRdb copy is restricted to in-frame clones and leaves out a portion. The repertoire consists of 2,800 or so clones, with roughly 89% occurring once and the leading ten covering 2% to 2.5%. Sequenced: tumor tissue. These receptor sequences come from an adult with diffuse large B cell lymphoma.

The CDR3 DNA reads as TGTGCCAGCAGTGAAAGACGAGGGGGCTACGAGCAGTACTTC. This codes for CASSERRGGYEQYF. This rearrangement joins TRBV6-1 to TRBJ2-7; the D gene is possibly TRBD1 (6 bases). CDR1 is MNHNS, CDR2 SASEGT, per germline. The ends were cut back, 2 bases at V and 3 bases at J, with 11 bases in the middle. The length of the CDR3 is 14 residues.

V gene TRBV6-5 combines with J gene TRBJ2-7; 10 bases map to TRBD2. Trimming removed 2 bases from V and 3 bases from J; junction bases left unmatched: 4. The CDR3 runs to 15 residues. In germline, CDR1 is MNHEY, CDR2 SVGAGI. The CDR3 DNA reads TGTGCCAGCAGTTACGAGCGGGGGGGCGTCTACGAGCAGTACTTC. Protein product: CASSYERGGVYEQYF.

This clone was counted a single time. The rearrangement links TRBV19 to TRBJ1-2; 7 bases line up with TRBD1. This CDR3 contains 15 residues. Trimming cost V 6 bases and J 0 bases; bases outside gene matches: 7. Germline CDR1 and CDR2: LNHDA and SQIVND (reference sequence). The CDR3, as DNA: TGTGCCAGTAGCTTTGGGACAGTTCCTAACTATGGCTACACCTTC. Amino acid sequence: CASSFGTVPNYGYTF.

CDR3 amino acids: CASSQIRQGPTPEAFF. CDR3 sequence (DNA): TGTGCCAGCTCACAAATACGACAGGGACCAACACCTGAAGCTTTCTTT. The chain carries TRBV18 and TRBJ1-1, with 7 bases lining up with TRBD1. Germline V gives CDR1 KGHSH, CDR2 LQKENI. CDR3 size: 16 residues. The J segment lost 6 bases and the V segment lost 4 bases, leaving 14 bases of the junction unmatched. The variable domain in full, completed from reference TRBV18 and TRBJ1-1, reads NAGVMQNPRHLVRRRGQEARLRCSPMKGHSHVYWYRQLPEEGLKFMVYLQKENIIDESGMPKERFSAEFPKEGPSILRIQQVVRGDSAAYFCASSQIRQGPTPEAFFGQGTRLTVV.

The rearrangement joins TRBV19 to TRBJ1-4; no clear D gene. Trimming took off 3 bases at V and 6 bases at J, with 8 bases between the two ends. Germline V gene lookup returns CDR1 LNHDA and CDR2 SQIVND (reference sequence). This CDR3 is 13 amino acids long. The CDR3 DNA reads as TGTGCCAGTAGTATGGTGCAGGATGAAAAACTGTTTTTT. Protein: CASSMVQDEKLFF.

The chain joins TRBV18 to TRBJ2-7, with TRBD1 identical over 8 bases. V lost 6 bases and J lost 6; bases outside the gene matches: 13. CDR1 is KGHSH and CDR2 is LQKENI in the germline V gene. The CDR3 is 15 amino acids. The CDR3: CASSPVGTGLSEQYF. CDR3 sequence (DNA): TGTGCCAGCTCCCCCGTTGGGACAGGACTCAGCGAGCAGTACTTC. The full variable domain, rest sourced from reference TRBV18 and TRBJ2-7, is NAGVMQNPRHLVRRRGQEARLRCSPMKGHSHVYWYRQLPEEGLKFMVYLQKENIIDESGMPKERFSAEFPKEGPSILRIQQVVRGDSAAYFCASSPVGTGLSEQYFGPGTRLTVT.

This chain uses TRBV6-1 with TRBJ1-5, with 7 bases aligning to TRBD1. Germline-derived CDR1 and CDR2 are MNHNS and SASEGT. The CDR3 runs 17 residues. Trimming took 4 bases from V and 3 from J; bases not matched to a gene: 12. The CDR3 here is CASSGTVSGGFNQPQHF. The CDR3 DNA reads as TGTGCCAGCAGTGGCACGGTCTCAGGGGGATTCAATCAGCCCCAGCATTTT.

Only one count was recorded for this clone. CDR3 residues: CASSRQGANSPLHF. CDR3 in DNA: TGTGCCAGCAGTCGACAGGGGGCTAATTCACCCCTCCACTTT. The chain recombines TRBV6-5 with TRBJ1-6, with TRBD1 matching over 10 bases. Germline trimming cut 5 bases from V and 6 bases from J; bases unmatched to any gene: 1. From germline, CDR1 is MNHEY and CDR2 SVGAGI. This CDR3 has 14 amino acids.

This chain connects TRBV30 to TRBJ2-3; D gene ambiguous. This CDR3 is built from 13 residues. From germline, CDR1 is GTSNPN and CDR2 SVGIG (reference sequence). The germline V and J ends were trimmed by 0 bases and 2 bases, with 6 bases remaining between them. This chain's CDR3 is CAWSVAVTDTQYF. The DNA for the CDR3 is TGTGCCTGGAGTGTAGCCGTCACAGATACGCAGTATTTT. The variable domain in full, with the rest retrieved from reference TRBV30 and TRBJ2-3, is SQTIHQWPATLVQPVGSPLSLECTVEGTSNPNLYWYRQAAGRGLQLLFYSVGIGQISSEVPQNLSASRPQDRQFILSSKKLLLSDSGFYLCAWSVAVTDTQYFGPGTRLTVL.

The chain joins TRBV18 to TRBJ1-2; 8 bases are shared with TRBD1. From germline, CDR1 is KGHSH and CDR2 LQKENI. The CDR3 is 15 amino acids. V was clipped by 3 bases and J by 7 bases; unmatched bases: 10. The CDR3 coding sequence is TGTGCCAGCTCACCTGAGACAGGGGAAACTATTGGCTACACCTTC. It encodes CASSPETGETIGYTF.

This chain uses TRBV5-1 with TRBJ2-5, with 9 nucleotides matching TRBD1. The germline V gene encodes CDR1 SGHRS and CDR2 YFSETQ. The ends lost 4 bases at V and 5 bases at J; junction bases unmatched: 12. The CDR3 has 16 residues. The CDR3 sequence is CASSPATGGVYETQYF. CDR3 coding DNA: TGCGCCAGCAGCCCGGCGACAGGGGGTGTATACGAGACCCAGTACTTC.

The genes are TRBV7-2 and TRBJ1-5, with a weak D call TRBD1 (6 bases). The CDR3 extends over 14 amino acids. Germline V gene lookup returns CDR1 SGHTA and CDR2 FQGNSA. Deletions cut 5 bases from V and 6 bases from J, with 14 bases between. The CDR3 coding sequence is TGTGCCAGCAGCCCTTACAGGGTCGGTCAGCCCCAGCATTTT. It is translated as CASSPYRVGQPQHF.

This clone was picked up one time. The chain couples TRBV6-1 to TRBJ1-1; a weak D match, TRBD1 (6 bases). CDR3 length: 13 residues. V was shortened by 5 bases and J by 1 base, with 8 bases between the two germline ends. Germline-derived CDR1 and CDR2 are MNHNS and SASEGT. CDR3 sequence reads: CASSTQGNTEAFF. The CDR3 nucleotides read TGTGCCAGCAGTACACAGGGGAACACTGAAGCTTTCTTT.

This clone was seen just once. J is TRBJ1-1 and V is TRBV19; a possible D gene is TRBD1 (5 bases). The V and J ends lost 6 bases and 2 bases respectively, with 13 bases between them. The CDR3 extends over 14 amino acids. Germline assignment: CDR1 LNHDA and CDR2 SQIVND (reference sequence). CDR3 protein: CASSPGGVNTEAFF. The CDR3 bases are TGTGCCAGTAGCCCAGGAGGGGTTAACACTGAAGCTTTCTTT.

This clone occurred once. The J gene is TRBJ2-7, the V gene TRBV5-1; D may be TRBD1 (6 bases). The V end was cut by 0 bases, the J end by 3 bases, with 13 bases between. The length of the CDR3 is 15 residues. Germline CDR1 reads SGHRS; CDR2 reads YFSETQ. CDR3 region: CASSLGGTLNYEQYF. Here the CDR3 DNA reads TGCGCCAGCAGCTTGGGAGGGACACTAAACTACGAGCAGTACTTC.

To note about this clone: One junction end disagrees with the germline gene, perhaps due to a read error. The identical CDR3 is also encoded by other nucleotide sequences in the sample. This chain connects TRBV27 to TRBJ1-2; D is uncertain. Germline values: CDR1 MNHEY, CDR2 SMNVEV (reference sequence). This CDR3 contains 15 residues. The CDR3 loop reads CASSLNVGPTYGYTF. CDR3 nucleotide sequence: TGTGCTAGCAGTTTAAATGTGGGCCCTACCTACGGCTACACCTTC.

CDR3 residues: CASSLDGTGLIRELFF. The CDR3 DNA follows: TGTGCCAGCAGCTTGGATGGGACAGGTCTTATCCGGGAGCTGTTTTTT. The rearrangement links TRBV5-8 to TRBJ2-2; TRBD1 matches at 8 bases. Germline V gene sequence: CDR1 SGHTS, CDR2 YDEGEE. This CDR3 spans 16 amino acids. After removal of 0 bases from V and 9 bases from J, the junction contained 10 bases not matched to a gene.

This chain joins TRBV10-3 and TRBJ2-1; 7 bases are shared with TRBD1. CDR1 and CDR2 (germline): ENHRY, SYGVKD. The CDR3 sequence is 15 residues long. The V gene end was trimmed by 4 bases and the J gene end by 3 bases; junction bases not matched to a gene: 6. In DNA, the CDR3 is TGTGCCATCAGTGGACAGGGAACCGGCTACAATGAGCAGTTCTTC. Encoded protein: CAISGQGTGYNEQFF.

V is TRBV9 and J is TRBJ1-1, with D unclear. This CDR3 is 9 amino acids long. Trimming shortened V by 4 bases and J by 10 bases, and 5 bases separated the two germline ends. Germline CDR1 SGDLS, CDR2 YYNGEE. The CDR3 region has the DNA TGTGCCAGCAGCCCCCTAGCTTTCTTT. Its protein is CASSPLAFF.

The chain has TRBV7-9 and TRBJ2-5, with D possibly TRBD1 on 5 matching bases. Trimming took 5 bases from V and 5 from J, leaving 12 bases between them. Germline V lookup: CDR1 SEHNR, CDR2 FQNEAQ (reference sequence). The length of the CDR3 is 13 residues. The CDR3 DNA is TGTGCCAGCAGCCCCGACAGACGGGAGACCCAGTACTTC. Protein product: CASSPDRRETQYF.

The CDR3 reads CASSLGGLDQETQYF. CDR3 in DNA: TGTGCCAGTAGTCTCGGGGGACTCGACCAAGAGACCCAGTACTTC. This chain uses TRBV19 with TRBJ2-5, with D maybe TRBD2 (6 bases). In germline, CDR1 is LNHDA, CDR2 SQIVND (reference sequence). The CDR3 consists of 15 residues. Trimming left V 5 bases short and J 0 bases short, with 13 bases between.

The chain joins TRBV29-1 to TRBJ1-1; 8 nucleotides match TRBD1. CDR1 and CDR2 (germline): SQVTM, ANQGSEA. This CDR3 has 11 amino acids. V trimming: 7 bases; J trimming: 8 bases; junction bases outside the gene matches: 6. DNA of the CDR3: TGCAGCGATTCAGACAGGGGAGAAGCTTTCTTT. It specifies CSDSDRGEAFF.

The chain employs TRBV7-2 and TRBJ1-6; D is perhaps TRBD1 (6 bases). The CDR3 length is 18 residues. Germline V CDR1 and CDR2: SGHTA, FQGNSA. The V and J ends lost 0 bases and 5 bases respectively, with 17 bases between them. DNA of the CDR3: TGTGCCAGCAGCTTAGCGCGGGGGGGCAGAGGGAATAATTCACCCCTCCACTTT. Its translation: CASSLARGGRGNNSPLHF.

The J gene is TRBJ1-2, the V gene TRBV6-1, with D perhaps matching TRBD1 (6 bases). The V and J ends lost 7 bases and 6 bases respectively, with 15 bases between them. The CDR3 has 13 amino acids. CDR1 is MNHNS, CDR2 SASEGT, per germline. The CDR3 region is CASIYDRSHGYTF. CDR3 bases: TGTGCCAGCATTTACGACAGGTCCCATGGCTACACCTTC.

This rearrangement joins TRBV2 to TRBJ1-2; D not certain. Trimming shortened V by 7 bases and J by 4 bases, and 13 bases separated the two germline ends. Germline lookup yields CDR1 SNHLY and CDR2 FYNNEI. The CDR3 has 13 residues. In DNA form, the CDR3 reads TGTGCCAGCATGAAAGATCGAGGCTATGGCTACACCTTC. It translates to CASMKDRGYGYTF.

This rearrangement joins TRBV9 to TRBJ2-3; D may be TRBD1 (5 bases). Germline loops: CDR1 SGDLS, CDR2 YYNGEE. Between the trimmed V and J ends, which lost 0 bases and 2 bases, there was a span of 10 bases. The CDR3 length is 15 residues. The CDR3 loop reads CASSVVGRATDTQYF. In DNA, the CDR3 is TGTGCCAGCAGCGTAGTGGGCAGGGCCACAGATACGCAGTATTTT.

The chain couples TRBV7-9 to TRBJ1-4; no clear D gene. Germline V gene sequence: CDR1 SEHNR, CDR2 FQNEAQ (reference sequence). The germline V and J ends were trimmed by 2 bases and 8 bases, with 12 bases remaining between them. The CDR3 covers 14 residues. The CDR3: CASSLSGDREKLFF. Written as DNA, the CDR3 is TGTGCCAGCAGCTTATCCGGGGATAGGGAAAAACTGTTTTTT.

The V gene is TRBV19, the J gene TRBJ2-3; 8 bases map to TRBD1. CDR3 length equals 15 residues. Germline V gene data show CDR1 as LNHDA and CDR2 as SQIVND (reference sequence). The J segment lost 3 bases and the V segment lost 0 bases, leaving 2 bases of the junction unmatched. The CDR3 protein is CASSIDRGHTDTQYF. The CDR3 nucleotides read TGTGCCAGTAGTATAGACAGGGGGCATACAGATACGCAGTATTTT.

The CDR3 here is CASSPLPRDTEAFF. CDR3 sequence (DNA): TGTGCCAGCTCACCATTACCCAGGGACACTGAAGCTTTCTTT. The chain links TRBV18 to TRBJ1-1; maybe TRBD1 (5 bases). Per germline, CDR1 KGHSH and CDR2 LQKENI. The germline V and J ends were trimmed by 2 bases and 3 bases, with 10 bases remaining between them. The CDR3 runs 14 residues.

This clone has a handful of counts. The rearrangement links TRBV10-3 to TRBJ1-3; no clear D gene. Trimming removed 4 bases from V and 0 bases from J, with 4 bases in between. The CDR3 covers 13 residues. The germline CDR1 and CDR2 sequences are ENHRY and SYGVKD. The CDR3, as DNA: TGTGCCATCAGTGGTAACTCTGGAAACACCATATATTTT. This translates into CAISGNSGNTIYF.

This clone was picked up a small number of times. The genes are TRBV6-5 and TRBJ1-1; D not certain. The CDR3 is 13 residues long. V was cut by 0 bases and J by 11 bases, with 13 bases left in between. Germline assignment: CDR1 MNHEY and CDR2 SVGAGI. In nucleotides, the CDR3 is TGTGCCAGCAGTTACTCGAACCAACGGGAGGCTTTCTTT. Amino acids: CASSYSNQREAFF.